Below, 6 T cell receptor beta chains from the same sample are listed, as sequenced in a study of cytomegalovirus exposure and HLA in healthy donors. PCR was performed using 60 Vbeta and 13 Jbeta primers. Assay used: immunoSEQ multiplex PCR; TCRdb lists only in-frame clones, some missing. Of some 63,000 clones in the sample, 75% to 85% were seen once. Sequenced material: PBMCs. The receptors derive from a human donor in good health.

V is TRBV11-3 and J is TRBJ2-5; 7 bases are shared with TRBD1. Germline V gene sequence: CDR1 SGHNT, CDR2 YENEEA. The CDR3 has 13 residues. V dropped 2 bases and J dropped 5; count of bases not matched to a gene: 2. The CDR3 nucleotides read TGTGCCAGCAGCTTATCGGGACAGGAGACCCAGTACTTC. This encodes CASSLSGQETQYF. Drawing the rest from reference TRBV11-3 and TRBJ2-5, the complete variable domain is EAGVVQSPRYKIIEKKQPVAFWCNPISGHNTLYWYLQNLGQGPELLIRYENEEAVDDSQLPKDRFSAERLKGVDSTLKIQPAELGDSAVYLCASSLSGQETQYFGPGTRLLVL.

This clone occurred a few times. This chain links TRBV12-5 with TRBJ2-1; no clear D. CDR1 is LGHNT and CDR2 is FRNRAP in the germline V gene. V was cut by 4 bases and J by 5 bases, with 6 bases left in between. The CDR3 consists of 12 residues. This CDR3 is CASGSRDNEQFF. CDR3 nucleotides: TGTGCTAGTGGTTCCCGGGACAATGAGCAGTTCTTC.

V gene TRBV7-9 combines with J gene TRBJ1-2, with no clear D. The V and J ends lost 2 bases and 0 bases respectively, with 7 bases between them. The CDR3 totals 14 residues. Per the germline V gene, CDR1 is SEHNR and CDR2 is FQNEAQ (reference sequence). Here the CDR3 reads CASSLSLSNYGYTF. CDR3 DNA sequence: TGTGCCAGCAGCTTATCCCTTTCTAACTATGGCTACACCTTC.

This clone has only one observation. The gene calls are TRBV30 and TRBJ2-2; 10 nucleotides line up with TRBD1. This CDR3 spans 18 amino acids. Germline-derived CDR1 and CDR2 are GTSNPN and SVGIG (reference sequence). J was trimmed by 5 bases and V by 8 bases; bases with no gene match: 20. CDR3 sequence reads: CAGATRDRGGIGTGELFF. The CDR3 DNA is TGTGCCGGGGCAACCCGGGACAGGGGCGGGATAGGAACCGGGGAGCTGTTTTTT.

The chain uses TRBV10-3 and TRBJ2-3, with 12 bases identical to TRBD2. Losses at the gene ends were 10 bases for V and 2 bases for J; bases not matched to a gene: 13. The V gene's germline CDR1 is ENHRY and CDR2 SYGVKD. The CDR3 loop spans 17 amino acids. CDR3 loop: CATRNPPSGGATDTQYF. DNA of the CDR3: TGTGCCACACGTAATCCCCCTAGCGGGGGGGCCACAGATACGCAGTATTTT.

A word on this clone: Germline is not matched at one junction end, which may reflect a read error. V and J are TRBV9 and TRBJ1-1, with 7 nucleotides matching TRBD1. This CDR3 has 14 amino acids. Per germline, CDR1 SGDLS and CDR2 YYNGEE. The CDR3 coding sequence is TGTGCCAGCAGCGTACTGACAGGGAGCACTGAAGCTTCCTTT. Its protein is CASSVLTGSTEASF.